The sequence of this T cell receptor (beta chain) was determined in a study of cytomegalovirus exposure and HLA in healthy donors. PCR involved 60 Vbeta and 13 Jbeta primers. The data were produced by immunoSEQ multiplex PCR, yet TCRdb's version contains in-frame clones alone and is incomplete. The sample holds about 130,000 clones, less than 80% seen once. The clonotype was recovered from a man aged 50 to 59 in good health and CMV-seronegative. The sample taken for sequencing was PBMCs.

The CDR3, as DNA: TGTGCCAGCAGCTTTGGCGGGGGGGACCAAGAGACCCAGTACTTC. Its protein is CASSFGGGDQETQYF. The chain joins TRBV5-4 to TRBJ2-5, with 9 bases fitting TRBD2. Germline CDR1 SGHNT, CDR2 YYREEE (reference sequence). The CDR3 has 15 amino acids. With 2 bases clipped from V and 0 bases from J, the junction kept 2 bases outside the gene matches. The full variable domain, in which reference TRBV5-4 and TRBJ2-5 provide the parts outside the CDR3, is ETGVTQSPTHLIKTRGQQVTLRCSSQSGHNTVSWYQQALGQGPQFIFQYYREEENGRGNFPPRFSGLQFPNYSSELNVNALELDDSALYLCASSFGGGDQETQYFGPGTRLLVL.